This T cell receptor (beta chain) was identified during a study of cytomegalovirus exposure and HLA in healthy donors. The PCR was carried out with 60 Vbeta primers and 13 Jbeta primers. Measured with immunoSEQ multiplex PCR; TCRdb has only the in-frame clones, and not every one. The sample carries 150,000 to 200,000 clones, 75% recorded once. J gave up 7 bases and V 5 bases, and 14 bases lay outside the gene matches. Germline V gene sequence: CDR1 SEHNR, CDR2 FQNEAQ (reference sequence). CDR3 size: 16 residues. V gene TRBV7-9 combines with J gene TRBJ1-2; 9 bases line up with TRBD1. The sequence derives from a woman between 35 and 50 years old in good health and CMV-seropositive. The specimen was PBMCs. DNA for the CDR3: TGTGCCAGCAGCGCTCTAACCGGGACAGGGAGCTCTGGCTACACCTTC. Encoded protein: CASSALTGTGSSGYTF.